One and the same sample provided the 25 T cell receptor beta chains below, sequenced in a study of blood T cell repertoires in COVID-19. The method was immunoSEQ multiplex PCR; TCRdb's version includes in-frame clones alone and lacks a portion of them. The table lists approximately 180,000 clones, around 73% of them singletons. The sequenced material came from PBMCs or T cells enriched from blood (not recorded which). These receptors came from a woman aged 45-65 years who had recovered from COVID-19.

The rearrangement joins TRBV19 to TRBJ1-1; 9 bases map to TRBD1. This CDR3 has 15 residues. The trim removed 9 bases at V and 0 bases at J, leaving 8 bases unmatched. Germline lookup yields CDR1 LNHDA and CDR2 SQIVND (reference sequence). The CDR3 here is CASRRTGAVNTEAFF. CDR3 sequence (DNA): TGTGCCAGCCGACGGACAGGGGCTGTGAACACTGAAGCTTTCTTT.

This clone turned up a few times. The chain joins TRBV28 to TRBJ2-3, with 9 nucleotides matching TRBD2. The length of the CDR3 is 17 residues. Germline assignment: CDR1 MDHEN and CDR2 SYDVKM. J lost 1 base, V lost 5 bases, and 10 bases had no gene match. Here the CDR3 reads CASSLLTSGVRTDTQYF. As DNA, the CDR3 is TGTGCCAGCAGTCTCCTGACTAGCGGAGTTCGCACAGATACGCAGTATTTT.

This clone has only a few counts. The chain uses TRBV5-4 and TRBJ2-1, with TRBD1 matching over 8 bases. The germline V gene has CDR1 SGHNT and CDR2 YYREEE (reference sequence). CDR3 length: 15 amino acids. J gave up 8 bases and V 0 bases, and 7 bases lay outside the gene matches. CDR3: CASSLGPGQGDEQFF. The CDR3 bases are TGTGCCAGCAGCTTGGGCCCCGGACAGGGAGATGAGCAGTTCTTC. Together with reference TRBV5-4 and TRBJ2-1, the CDR3 gives the full variable domain: ETGVTQSPTHLIKTRGQQVTLRCSSQSGHNTVSWYQQALGQGPQFIFQYYREEENGRGNFPPRFSGLQFPNYSSELNVNALELDDSALYLCASSLGPGQGDEQFFGPGTRLTVL.

The V call is TRBV20-1, the J call TRBJ2-6, with D perhaps matching TRBD1 (5 bases). Germline loops: CDR1 DFQATT, CDR2 SNEGSKA (reference sequence). The CDR3 extends over 14 amino acids. V was clipped by 3 bases and J by 4 bases, with 10 bases between them. The CDR3, as DNA: TGCAGTGCTAGTGCAGGGTCCGGGGCCAACGTCCTGACTTTC. This sequence encodes CSASAGSGANVLTF.

This clone was seen more than once but under ten times. The chain is built from TRBV3-1 (or the pseudogene TRBV3-2) and TRBJ1-1, with D possibly being TRBD1 (5 bases). The germline CDR1 and CDR2 sequences are LGHDT and YNNKEL (reference sequence). There are 14 residues in the CDR3. V dropped 1 base and J dropped 1 base, with 7 bases sitting between them. CDR3 sequence reads: CASSQGGPNTEAFF. CDR3 sequence (DNA): TGTGCCAGCAGCCAAGGGGGCCCGAACACTGAAGCTTTCTTT.

V gene TRBV7-2 combines with J gene TRBJ1-1; no clear D gene. Germline V gene sequence: CDR1 SGHTA, CDR2 FQGNSA. This CDR3 is built from 13 residues. V lost 3 bases, J lost 2 bases, and 7 bases lay in between. CDR3 DNA sequence: TGTGCCAGCAGCTTGAGCGGAAACACTGAAGCTTTCTTT. Residues: CASSLSGNTEAFF.

This clone has ten or more counts. The chain links TRBV10-1 to TRBJ2-7; D possibly corresponds to TRBD1 (6 bases). Trimming took 3 bases from V and 3 from J, leaving 9 bases between them. This CDR3 spans 13 amino acids. CDR1 and CDR2 (germline): WNHNN, SYGVQD (reference sequence). The CDR3: CASSDGGHYEQYF. The CDR3 bases are TGCGCCAGCAGTGATGGGGGACACTACGAGCAGTACTTC.

The chain employs TRBV28 and TRBJ1-6, with D perhaps TRBD1 (5 bases). The CDR3 totals 13 residues. From germline, CDR1 is MDHEN and CDR2 SYDVKM. Trimming shortened V by 2 bases and J by 9 bases, and 8 bases separated the two germline ends. CDR3 sequence reads: CASSLNRPSPLHF. The CDR3 DNA is TGTGCCAGCAGTTTAAACAGGCCTTCACCCCTCCACTTT.

J is TRBJ2-1 and V is TRBV9; D not certain. CDR3 size: 15 residues. Germline loops: CDR1 SGDLS, CDR2 YYNGEE. Trimming removed 3 bases from V and 8 bases from J, with 18 bases in between. The CDR3 DNA follows: TGTGCCAGCAGCGCGGAAATAGGTCGACGGGATGAGCAGTTCTTC. Amino acid sequence: CASSAEIGRRDEQFF. The complete variable domain, with remaining parts taken from reference TRBV9 and TRBJ2-1, reads DSGVTQTPKHLITATGQRVTLRCSPRSGDLSVYWYQQSLDQGLQFLIQYYNGEERAKGNILERFSAQQFPDLHSELNLSSLELGDSALYFCASSAEIGRRDEQFFGPGTRLTVL.

The chain carries TRBV6-5 and TRBJ1-5, with 8 nucleotides matching TRBD1. Trimming took 6 bases from V and 4 from J; bases not matched to a gene: 8. The CDR3 is 15 amino acids. Germline CDR1 is MNHEY and CDR2 is SVGAGI. CDR3 region: CASSKDRDGNQPQHF. CDR3 DNA: TGTGCCAGCAGCAAGGACAGGGACGGGAATCAGCCCCAGCATTTT.

This clone was detected only a few times. Here the CDR3 reads CASSLQGGSSYEQYF. Written as DNA, the CDR3 is TGTGCCAGCAGCTTACAGGGCGGGAGCTCCTACGAGCAGTACTTC. V gene TRBV7-3 combines with J gene TRBJ2-7, with 7 bases aligning to TRBD2. Germline loops: CDR1 SGHTA, CDR2 FQGTGA. Losses at the gene ends were 2 bases for V and 0 bases for J; bases not matched to a gene: 4. The CDR3 totals 15 residues.

The CDR3 region has the DNA TGTGCCAGCAGACCGGCCCTGGGGAGGAATTCACCCCTCCACTTT. It encodes CASRPALGRNSPLHF. The genes are TRBV9 and TRBJ1-6; D uncertain. Trimming removed 5 bases from V and 7 bases from J, with 16 bases in between. The CDR3 covers 15 residues. Germline CDR1 and CDR2: SGDLS and YYNGEE.

The chain has TRBV7-9 and TRBJ2-2; 15 nucleotides match TRBD2. CDR3 length: 18 residues. V lost 5 bases, J lost 6 bases, and 10 bases stayed unmatched. Germline lookup yields CDR1 SEHNR and CDR2 FQNEAQ (reference sequence). In DNA form, the CDR3 reads TGTGCCAGCAGCCGCGGACTAGCGGGAGGGGCCGGGGCCGGGGAGCTGTTTTTT. This gives the protein CASSRGLAGGAGAGELFF.

The chain uses TRBV6-6 and TRBJ2-5, with unresolved D. The germline V gene has CDR1 MNHNY and CDR2 SVGAGI (reference sequence). The CDR3 runs 15 residues. V was pared by 5 bases and J by 0 bases, with 13 bases between. CDR3 in amino acids: CASSLWARNQETQYF. In DNA, the CDR3 is TGTGCCAGCAGTCTGTGGGCCCGAAACCAAGAGACCCAGTACTTC.

This chain uses TRBV18 with TRBJ2-1; a possible D gene is TRBD1 (6 bases). The CDR3 extends over 12 amino acids. V was shortened by 6 bases and J by 6 bases, with 9 bases between the two germline ends. Germline lookup yields CDR1 KGHSH and CDR2 LQKENI. The CDR3 sequence is CASSQGGNEQFF. Written as DNA, the CDR3 is TGTGCCAGCTCTCAAGGGGGCAATGAGCAGTTCTTC.

The chain has TRBV9 and TRBJ2-1; the match to TRBD2 covers 10 bases. CDR1 is SGDLS and CDR2 is YYNGEE in the germline V gene. The V segment lost 4 bases and the J segment 9 bases; nucleotides outside the gene matches: 16. This CDR3 has 17 amino acids. This chain's CDR3 is CASSPPDGASGRGEQFF. Written as DNA, the CDR3 is TGTGCCAGCAGCCCTCCGGATGGGGCTAGCGGGAGAGGTGAGCAGTTCTTC.

The chain joins TRBV7-2 to TRBJ2-7; unclear D gene. This CDR3 is built from 13 residues. Germline-derived CDR1 and CDR2 are SGHTA and FQGNSA. V lost 3 bases and J lost 5, with 11 bases in between. The CDR3 here is CASSFRGENEQYF. Written as DNA, the CDR3 is TGTGCCAGCAGCTTTAGAGGTGAGAACGAGCAGTACTTC. Based on the CDR3 plus reference TRBV7-2 and TRBJ2-7, the full variable domain is GAGVSQSPSNKVTEKGKDVELRCDPISGHTALYWYRQSLGQGLEFLIYFQGNSAPDKSGLPSDRFSAERTGGSVSTLTIQRTQQEDSAVYLCASSFRGENEQYFGPGTRLTVT.

This clone has a handful of counts. The chain recombines TRBV5-6 with TRBJ1-4; 9 nucleotides match TRBD1. J was trimmed by 8 bases and V by 5 bases; bases with no gene match: 7. The germline V gene has CDR1 SGHDT and CDR2 YYEEEE. CDR3 size: 14 residues. CDR3 loop: CASSHGTGKEKLFF. In DNA form, the CDR3 reads TGTGCCAGCAGTCATGGGACAGGGAAAGAAAAACTGTTTTTT. The full variable domain, completed using reference TRBV5-6 and TRBJ1-4, is DAGVTQSPTHLIKTRGQQVTLRCSPKSGHDTVSWYQQALGQGPQFIFQYYEEEERQRGNFPDRFSGHQFPNYSSELNVNALLLGDSALYLCASSHGTGKEKLFFGSGTQLSVL.

The chain employs TRBV18 and TRBJ2-1; D not certain. V was trimmed by 0 bases and J by 9 bases, leaving 12 bases between them. The CDR3 has 14 residues. The germline V gene has CDR1 KGHSH and CDR2 LQKENI. CDR3 region: CASSPPVPGREQFF. The CDR3 region has the DNA TGTGCCAGCTCACCACCGGTGCCTGGCCGTGAGCAGTTCTTC.

The V and J genes are TRBV10-1 and TRBJ2-1, with D maybe TRBD2 (6 bases). From germline, CDR1 is WNHNN and CDR2 SYGVQD (reference sequence). The CDR3 runs 13 residues. Trimming pared 3 bases from V and 8 bases from J, leaving 11 bases between. The DNA for the CDR3 is TGCGCCAGCAGTGACGGGCAGCGGGATGAGCAGTTCTTC. It specifies CASSDGQRDEQFF.

The chain carries TRBV18 and TRBJ1-1; D possibly corresponds to TRBD1 (6 bases). V was trimmed by 2 bases and J by 1 base, leaving 11 bases between them. CDR3 length equals 15 residues. CDR1 is KGHSH and CDR2 is LQKENI in the germline V gene. The CDR3 reads CASSPFGTPNTEAFF. The CDR3, as DNA: TGTGCCAGCTCACCATTCGGGACACCGAACACTGAAGCTTTCTTT.

J is TRBJ2-7 and V is TRBV27; D may be TRBD2 (6 bases). V was clipped by 0 bases and J by 11 bases, with 17 bases between them. Per the germline V gene, CDR1 is MNHEY and CDR2 is SMNVEV (reference sequence). The CDR3 contains 14 residues. CDR3: CASSLSIGGASEYF. CDR3 sequence (DNA): TGTGCCAGCAGTTTATCGATCGGCGGGGCGTCGGAGTACTTC.

This clone came up a few times. The chain recombines TRBV6-5 with TRBJ2-1; TRBD2 might be the D (5 bases). Germline-derived CDR1 and CDR2 are MNHEY and SVGAGI. This CDR3 has 14 residues. The germline V and J ends were trimmed by 0 bases and 3 bases, with 6 bases remaining between them. In DNA form, the CDR3 reads TGTGCCAGCAGTTACTCGAGGGTCTACAATGAGCAGTTCTTC. The encoded protein is CASSYSRVYNEQFF.

The V gene is TRBV5-1, the J gene TRBJ1-2; 9 nucleotides align to TRBD1. CDR3 length: 14 residues. V gave up 4 bases and J gave up 7 bases; unmatched junction bases: 8. Germline CDR1 and CDR2: SGHRS and YFSETQ. This CDR3 is CASSPGQGYGGYTF. The CDR3 bases are TGCGCCAGCAGCCCAGGACAGGGGTATGGTGGCTACACCTTC.

The chain uses TRBV27 and TRBJ2-2; 7 positions match TRBD1. J was trimmed by 7 bases and V by 4 bases; bases with no gene match: 9. This CDR3 is 15 amino acids long. Germline CDR1 and CDR2: MNHEY and SMNVEV (reference sequence). The CDR3 sequence: CASSWFRGRGGELFF. CDR3 sequence (DNA): TGTGCCAGCAGTTGGTTTAGGGGGCGAGGCGGGGAGCTGTTTTTT.